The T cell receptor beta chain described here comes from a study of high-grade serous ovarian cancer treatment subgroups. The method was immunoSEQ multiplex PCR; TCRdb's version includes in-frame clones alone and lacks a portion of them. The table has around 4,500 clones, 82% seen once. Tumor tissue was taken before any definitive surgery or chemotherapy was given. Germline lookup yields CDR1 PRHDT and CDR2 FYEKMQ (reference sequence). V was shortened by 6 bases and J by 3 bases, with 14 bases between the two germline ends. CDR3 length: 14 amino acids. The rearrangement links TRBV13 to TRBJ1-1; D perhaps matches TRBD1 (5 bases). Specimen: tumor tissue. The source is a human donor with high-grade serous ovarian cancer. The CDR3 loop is CASRGPVRDTEAFF. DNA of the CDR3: TGTGCCAGCAGGGGACCTGTGAGGGACACTGAAGCTTTCTTT.